This T cell receptor (beta chain) is from a study of blood T cell repertoires in COVID-19. Per the study methods: Reference gene primers were amplified, and this amplification served to estimate nucleated cell counts. Clones were read by immunoSEQ multiplex PCR, and TCRdb kept only the in-frame ones, dropping some. The V and J calls and the clone size are those of that table, but D and trimming were determined from the DNA. The sample carries about 52,000 clones, approximately 92% recorded once. CDR1 is SQVTM, CDR2 ANQGSEA, per germline. The CDR3 length is 13 residues. V trimming: 5 bases; J trimming: 6 bases; junction bases outside the gene matches: 5.

The rearrangement links TRBV29-1 to TRBJ2-1; 9 bases align to TRBD1. The clonotype comes from a man between 50 and 59 years old with active COVID-19. The specimen sequenced was peripheral blood. The CDR3 here is CSVWTGEGNEQFF. The CDR3 DNA reads as TGCAGCGTTTGGACAGGGGAGGGCAATGAGCAGTTCTTC.